Shown below are 8 T cell receptor beta chains from a single sample sequenced in a study of blood T cell repertoires in COVID-19. Profiling relied on immunoSEQ multiplex PCR, and the TCRdb table lists in-frame clones only, not all of them. Altogether 56,000 or so clones are present, more than 75% being singletons, with the ten largest covering around 30%. The source material was peripheral blood. The receptor source for this set is a human donor in a cohort sampled during active COVID-19.

The chain links TRBV1 to TRBJ1-3; the listed D gene, TRBD1, was not tested against the DNA. TRBV1 is marked as a pseudogene. The CDR3 is 18 residues long. CDR3 sequence reads: CTSSQDLDRGLSGNTIYF. CDR3 nucleotides: TGCACCAGCAGCCAAGATTTGGACAGGGGACTCTCTGGAAACACCATATATTTT.

The chain links TRBV7-3 to TRBJ2-3, with TRBD2 matching over 8 bases. The germline gives CDR1 SGHTA, CDR2 FQGTGA. The CDR3 extends over 15 amino acids. J lost 3 bases, V lost 4 bases, and 6 bases had no gene match. CDR3 protein: CASSYSSGPTDTQYF. The CDR3 DNA follows: TGTGCCAGCAGCTACTCTAGCGGGCCAACAGATACGCAGTATTTT.

The chain links TRBV5-1 to TRBJ1-1; D not resolved. The germline V gene encodes CDR1 SGHRS and CDR2 YFSETQ. The germline V and J ends were trimmed by 4 bases and 1 base, with 11 bases remaining between them. This CDR3 is built from 14 residues. The CDR3, as DNA: TGCGCCAGCAGCCCCCGGGGAAGGAACACTGAAGCTTTCTTT. It translates to CASSPRGRNTEAFF.

This clone has a single count. The chain links TRBV4-1 to TRBJ1-2, with a tentative D call TRBD1 (5 bases). CDR1 MGHRA and CDR2 YSYEKL come from the germline V gene. CDR3 size: 15 residues. The germline V and J ends were trimmed by 4 bases and 4 bases, with 16 bases remaining between them. Written as DNA, the CDR3 is TGCGCCAGCAGCCTTGCGGGGGGAGATAGCTATGGCTACACCTTC. This translates into CASSLAGGDSYGYTF.

This rearrangement joins TRBV7-9 to TRBJ2-1, with TRBD1 matching 8 bases. The J segment lost 4 bases and the V segment lost 6 bases, leaving 8 bases of the junction unmatched. Germline V CDR1 and CDR2: SEHNR, FQNEAQ (reference sequence). The CDR3 sequence is 15 residues long. The CDR3 DNA sequence: TGTGCCAGCAGAGTAGACAGGGGATCTTACAATGAGCAGTTCTTC. Amino acid sequence: CASRVDRGSYNEQFF.

J is TRBJ1-6 and V is TRBV29-1, with a weak D call TRBD1 (5 bases). Germline-derived CDR1 and CDR2 are SQVTM and ANQGSEA. The germline V and J ends were trimmed by 5 bases and 7 bases, with 18 bases remaining between them. The CDR3 extends over 15 amino acids. The CDR3: CSVRAQGGRNSPLHF. As DNA, the CDR3 is TGCAGCGTTCGAGCCCAGGGAGGACGGAATTCACCCCTCCACTTT.

This chain uses TRBV24-1 with TRBJ2-5; the match to TRBD1 covers 9 bases. The CDR3 runs to 13 residues. The trim removed 5 bases at V and 4 bases at J, leaving 1 base unmatched. CDR1 is KGHDR and CDR2 is SFDVKD in the germline V gene. The chain's CDR3 is CATSADRGETQYF. The DNA for the CDR3 is TGTGCCACCAGTGCGGACAGGGGAGAGACCCAGTACTTC.

For the CDR3, the DNA is TGTGCCAGCAGTGAAATATCCCGCACCGGGGAGCTGTTTTTT. Its protein is CASSEISRTGELFF. The chain joins TRBV25-1 to TRBJ2-2; the D is unclear. The CDR3 has 14 amino acids. Germline V gives CDR1 MGHDK, CDR2 SYGVNS. V lost 2 bases to trimming and J lost 4 bases, with 8 bases between them.